Listed here are 32 T cell receptor beta chains from one sample, sequenced in a study of T cells in Graves' hyperthyroidism and ophthalmopathy. Amplification yielded TCR beta CDR3 regions, with RNA transcripts as the source. A set of HTBI primers served as the primers for a first-round RT-PCR of the TCR CDR3. A single record per CDR3 protein comes from TCRdb applying MiXCR to the multiplex PCR reads. The sample yields 700,000 or so distinct CDR3 sequences, around 15% seen once. The sample was blood. These receptors were taken from a man aged 18 to 35 with Graves' hyperthyroidism.

This clonotype showed up many times. The rearrangement uses TRBV27 and TRBJ2-3; 7 bases line up with TRBD2. Unmatched junction bases numbered 6, after V lost 5 bases and J lost 10 bases. Germline CDR1 reads MNHEY; CDR2 reads SMNVEV (reference sequence). The CDR3 spans 12 residues. The CDR3 protein is CASSPGTKAQYF. In nucleotides, the CDR3 is TGTGCCAGCAGTCCAGGGACTAAAGCGCAGTATTTT.

This clonotype was observed a handful of times. The chain employs TRBV6-5 and TRBJ1-4; D is ambiguous. The CDR3 consists of 15 residues. V was shortened by 2 bases and J by 0 bases, with 7 bases between the two germline ends. CDR1 is MNHEY and CDR2 is SVGAGI in the germline V gene. The CDR3: CASSYDEATNEKLFF. In DNA form, the CDR3 reads TGTGCCAGCAGTTACGATGAAGCAACTAATGAAAAACTGTTTTTT.

This clonotype was seen a few times. The chain recombines TRBV10-3 with TRBJ2-1, with TRBD1 matching over 11 bases. The V gene end was trimmed by 7 bases and the J gene end by 9 bases; junction bases not matched to a gene: 8. Germline lookup yields CDR1 ENHRY and CDR2 SYGVKD. The CDR3 spans 14 residues. CDR3 in amino acids: CAITGTGGVTEQFF. The DNA of the CDR3 is TGTGCCATCACCGGGACAGGGGGGGTTACTGAGCAGTTCTTC.

This clonotype was seen ten or more times. The CDR3 spells CATSGSNTEAFF. DNA of the CDR3: TGTGCCACTTCAGGCTCTAACACTGAAGCTTTCTTT. The chain is built from TRBV2 and TRBJ1-1, with D uncertain. V lost 10 bases to trimming and J lost 2 bases, with 11 bases between them. The germline gives CDR1 SNHLY, CDR2 FYNNEI. This CDR3 comprises 12 residues.

The chain employs TRBV15 and TRBJ2-7; 7 bases line up with TRBD2. V gave up 4 bases and J gave up 3 bases; unmatched junction bases: 9. This CDR3 has 15 residues. The germline V gene encodes CDR1 LNHNV and CDR2 YYDKDF (reference sequence). In DNA form, the CDR3 reads TGTGCCACCAGCACCCGACTAGCAGCAAACTACGAGCAGTACTTC. Residues: CATSTRLAANYEQYF.

The V and J genes are TRBV12-3 or TRBV12-4 and TRBJ2-3, with D perhaps given as TRBD1 or TRBD2 (5 bases each). CDR3 size: 15 residues. V gave up 6 bases and J gave up 6 bases, with 19 bases separating them. The CDR3 protein is CASRAGTTNWDTQYF. CDR3 nucleotides: TGTGCCAGCAGGGCCGGGACCACCAATTGGGATACGCAGTATTTT.

This chain connects TRBV13 to TRBJ2-7; D possibly corresponds to TRBD2 (6 bases). The CDR3 has 17 amino acids. The germline V and J ends were trimmed by 2 bases and 3 bases, with 20 bases remaining between them. CDR1 is PRHDT and CDR2 is FYEKMQ in the germline V gene (reference sequence). This chain's CDR3 is CASSLWGAGPSNYEQYF. The CDR3 DNA sequence: TGTGCCAGCAGCTTATGGGGCGCGGGACCCTCTAACTACGAGCAGTACTTC.

This clonotype was recorded many times. The chain joins TRBV12-3 or TRBV12-4 to TRBJ2-3; 10 nucleotides line up with TRBD2. The CDR3 spans 19 residues. V shed 1 base, J shed 2 bases, and the junction held 12 bases outside the gene matches. This CDR3 reads CASSLGAGGQLYLTDTQYF. The CDR3 DNA reads TGTGCCAGCAGTTTAGGAGCGGGAGGGCAACTCTACCTCACAGATACGCAGTATTTT.

This clonotype showed up just a few times. The gene calls are TRBV19 and TRBJ2-1; the D is unclear. V was trimmed by 4 bases and J by 0 bases, leaving 4 bases between them. This CDR3 is 13 amino acids long. In germline, CDR1 is LNHDA, CDR2 SQIVND (reference sequence). DNA for the CDR3: TGTGCCAGTAGTAAGGCCTCCTACAATGAGCAGTTCTTC. Protein product: CASSKASYNEQFF.

The table lists this clonotype with many counts. V usage is TRBV27 and J usage is TRBJ2-7; 8 bases fit TRBD1. CDR1 MNHEY and CDR2 SMNVEV come from the germline V gene (reference sequence). The CDR3 consists of 13 residues. Trimming removed 6 bases from V and 3 bases from J; junction bases left unmatched: 4. CDR3 amino acids: CASRRTGSYEQYF. The CDR3 DNA reads TGTGCCAGCAGGAGGACAGGGAGCTACGAGCAGTACTTC.

This clonotype came up many times. The rearrangement links TRBV11-1 to TRBJ2-7; a possible D gene is TRBD2 (5 bases). The CDR3 is 15 amino acids. The germline V and J ends were trimmed by 3 bases and 0 bases, with 12 bases remaining between them. CDR1 and CDR2 (germline): SGHAT, FQDESV (reference sequence). The CDR3 spells CASSFGAASSYEQYF. The CDR3 DNA reads as TGTGCCAGCAGCTTCGGAGCGGCTAGCTCCTACGAGCAGTACTTC.

Notes on this clonotype: This may be a read error, as it is one base from a much larger clone. The J gene is TRBJ1-2, the V gene TRBV28; 10 bases fit TRBD1. Trimming took 3 bases from V and 8 from J; bases not matched to a gene: 9. Germline V gives CDR1 MDHEN, CDR2 SYDVKM. This CDR3 is 15 amino acids long. This CDR3 reads CASSFDYVTGGGYTF. CDR3 nucleotide sequence: TGTGCCAGCAGTTTCGACTATGTGACAGGGGGCGGCTACACCTTC.

This clonotype was seen only a few times. This chain uses TRBV30 with TRBJ1-2; D perhaps matches TRBD1 (6 bases). From germline, CDR1 is GTSNPN and CDR2 SVGIG (reference sequence). V was trimmed by 4 bases and J by 4 bases, leaving 13 bases between them. CDR3 length: 13 amino acids. This CDR3 is CAWIGTGSYGYTF. For the CDR3, the DNA is TGTGCCTGGATTGGCACAGGGTCCTATGGCTACACCTTC.

This chain joins TRBV5-1 and TRBJ2-7; D is unresolved. Germline V gene lookup returns CDR1 SGHRS and CDR2 YFSETQ. The CDR3 extends over 11 amino acids. V was shortened by 2 bases and J by 5 bases, with 5 bases between the two germline ends. The CDR3 spells CASSFLNEQYF. Written as DNA, the CDR3 is TGCGCCAGCAGCTTCCTGAACGAGCAGTACTTC.

The rearrangement joins TRBV20-1 to TRBJ2-4; 10 bases agree with TRBD1. Germline trimming cut 5 bases from V and 0 bases from J; bases unmatched to any gene: 4. Germline assignment: CDR1 DFQATT and CDR2 SNEGSKA (reference sequence). The CDR3 has 15 amino acids. The CDR3 sequence: CSALTGGIAKNIQYF. DNA for the CDR3: TGCAGTGCTTTGACAGGGGGCATAGCCAAAAACATTCAGTACTTC.

There are a few counts of this clonotype. The rearrangement links TRBV27 to TRBJ1-1; D remains unclear. Looked up from germline, CDR1 is MNHEY and CDR2 is SMNVEV (reference sequence). This CDR3 is built from 13 residues. V was trimmed by 6 bases and J by 4 bases, leaving 12 bases between them. In nucleotides, the CDR3 is TGTGCCAGCAGCCGGGGTTTTTCCACTGAAGCTTTCTTT. Translation gives CASSRGFSTEAFF.

This clonotype was observed many times. The chain uses TRBV20-1 and TRBJ1-2; the D gene is possibly TRBD1 (5 bases). The V gene lost 0 bases and the J gene lost 8 bases, with 25 bases spanning the gap. This CDR3 has 17 amino acids. CDR1 is DFQATT, CDR2 SNEGSKA, per germline (reference sequence). The CDR3 nucleotides are TGCAGTGCTAGAGAGACGTCCGGGGGATCCTCCCTTTCAGGCTACACCTTC. Protein sequence: CSARETSGGSSLSGYTF.

This clonotype was detected a few times. The chain combines TRBV24-1 with TRBJ1-1; no clear D. The CDR3 has 12 residues. Germline assignment: CDR1 KGHDR and CDR2 SFDVKD. V lost 2 bases and J lost 10, with 10 bases in between. CDR3 coding DNA: TGTGCCACCAGTGATTCGCGGGATGGAGCTTTCTTT. This encodes CATSDSRDGAFF.

This chain connects TRBV27 to TRBJ1-2, with a possible D match to TRBD1 (5 bases). Germline V lookup: CDR1 MNHEY, CDR2 SMNVEV (reference sequence). The CDR3 is made up of 16 amino acids. V lost 6 bases and J 6 bases, leaving 23 bases between the germline ends. For the CDR3, the DNA is TGTGCCAGCAGCTACACCGACCCCCGGGACGGGCATGGCTACACCTTC. Translation: CASSYTDPRDGHGYTF.

The chain is built from TRBV29-1 and TRBJ2-1; D is unclear. The CDR3 is 15 residues long. V gave up 5 bases and J gave up 2 bases, with 16 bases separating them. Germline lookup yields CDR1 SQVTM and CDR2 ANQGSEA. CDR3 sequence reads: CSVPSSPGTYNEQFF. The DNA of the CDR3 is TGCAGCGTTCCCAGCAGCCCAGGCACCTACAATGAGCAGTTCTTC.

This clonotype was found many times. The chain couples TRBV20-1 to TRBJ2-5; D is tentatively TRBD1 or TRBD2 (5 bases each). The CDR3 totals 12 residues. Germline V gene data show CDR1 as DFQATT and CDR2 as SNEGSKA (reference sequence). V lost 6 bases, J lost 4 bases, and 12 bases lay in between. Here the CDR3 reads CSAGLGAETQYF. In DNA, the CDR3 is TGCAGTGCAGGGCTCGGGGCAGAGACCCAGTACTTC.

The rearrangement links TRBV6-1 to TRBJ2-5; possible D gene TRBD2, 5 bases. The V end lost 7 bases, the J end lost 5 bases, and 17 bases lay between the germline ends. Germline V lookup: CDR1 MNHNS, CDR2 SASEGT. This CDR3 is built from 14 residues. CDR3 sequence: CASNPQRPQETQYF. DNA for the CDR3: TGTGCCAGCAATCCGCAGCGGCCCCAGGAGACCCAGTACTTC.

This clonotype was seen many times. V is TRBV2 and J is TRBJ2-3; 12 bases are shared with TRBD2. CDR3 length: 17 amino acids. V gave up 5 bases and J gave up 6 bases; unmatched junction bases: 12. Germline V gene sequence: CDR1 SNHLY, CDR2 FYNNEI. The chain's CDR3 is CASSTNFGLAGSDTQYF. CDR3 nucleotide sequence: TGTGCCAGCAGTACCAACTTCGGACTAGCGGGGAGCGATACGCAGTATTTT.

There are many counts of this clonotype. The gene calls are TRBV7-3 and TRBJ2-3; unclear D gene. V shed 2 bases and J shed 2 bases, with 11 bases lying between them. The V gene's germline CDR1 is SGHTA and CDR2 FQGTGA. The CDR3 spans 15 residues. The CDR3 region has the DNA TGTGCCAGCAGCTTAGGTACCGGGCACACAGATACGCAGTATTTT. Amino acids: CASSLGTGHTDTQYF.

This clonotype was seen a handful of times. The chain joins TRBV29-1 to TRBJ1-4; the match to TRBD1 covers 9 bases. The CDR3 has 11 amino acids. The germline V gene has CDR1 SQVTM and CDR2 ANQGSEA. Trimming removed 6 bases from V and 10 bases from J; junction bases left unmatched: 3. CDR3 coding DNA: TGCAGCGTGGGACAGGGACGAAAACTGTTTTTT. Translated, it gives CSVGQGRKLFF.

This clonotype has more than one count but fewer than ten. The chain joins TRBV7-3 to TRBJ2-5; TRBD1 might be the D (6 bases). The length of the CDR3 is 14 residues. Trimming stripped 3 bases from V and 4 bases from J, with 12 bases between. CDR1 is SGHTA and CDR2 is FQGTGA in the germline V gene. CDR3 DNA: TGTGCCAGCAGCTTCCAAGGGGGTTCAGAGACCCAGTACTTC. Protein: CASSFQGGSETQYF.

This clonotype was recorded many times. This sequence joins TRBV11-3 and TRBJ2-2, with 9 bases matching TRBD1. V was clipped by 4 bases and J by 7 bases; unmatched bases: 7. The V gene's germline CDR1 is SGHNT and CDR2 YENEEA. The CDR3 totals 15 residues. The CDR3 nucleotides read TGTGCCAGCAGCTCAAGGACAGGGGTTAGCGGGGAGCTGTTTTTT. Its translation is CASSSRTGVSGELFF.

This clonotype showed up many times. The chain recombines TRBV28 with TRBJ2-5; 8 bases fit TRBD2. V was clipped by 5 bases and J by 1 base; unmatched bases: 6. In germline, CDR1 is MDHEN, CDR2 SYDVKM. This CDR3 region has 15 residues. The CDR3 DNA sequence: TGTGCCAGCAGTCCCCCCACTAGCGGCCAAGAGACCCAGTACTTC. This gives the protein CASSPPTSGQETQYF. The full variable domain, in which reference TRBV28 and TRBJ2-5 provide the parts outside the CDR3, is DVKVTQSSRYLVKRTGEKVFLECVQDMDHENMFWYRQDPGLGLRLIYFSYDVKMKEKGDIPEGYSVSREKKERFSLILESASTNQTSMYLCASSPPTSGQETQYFGPGTRLLVL.

The table lists this clonotype with many counts. This chain uses TRBV30 with TRBJ2-1, with TRBD1 matching over 7 bases. After removal of 2 bases from V and 13 bases from J, the junction contained 5 bases not matched to a gene. This CDR3 is built from 11 residues. The germline V gene encodes CDR1 GTSNPN and CDR2 SVGIG (reference sequence). CDR3 amino acids: CAWSLTGVQFF. DNA of the CDR3: TGTGCCTGGAGTCTAACAGGGGTCCAGTTCTTC.

V gene TRBV11-1 combines with J gene TRBJ1-1; TRBD1 is a possible D gene (5 bases). CDR3 length: 15 amino acids. Trimming removed 6 bases at V and 5 bases at J, with 19 bases between. Germline values: CDR1 SGHAT, CDR2 FQDESV (reference sequence). The CDR3 DNA reads as TGTGCCAGCAGAACCTACGAGGGGCGGGGGACTGAAGCTTTCTTT. Translating gives CASRTYEGRGTEAFF.

Many counts were recorded for this clonotype. V and J are TRBV11-3 and TRBJ2-1, with no clear D. Germline CDR1 is SGHNT and CDR2 is YENEEA. The CDR3 is 13 amino acids. Trimming pared 1 base from V and 10 bases from J, leaving 11 bases between. CDR3 DNA sequence: TGTGCCAGCAGCTTAGGGTCCCCGAGGGAGCAGTTCTTC. Residues: CASSLGSPREQFF.

The sample holds many counts of this clonotype. This CDR3 reads CASSLAGGRRETQYF. The CDR3 DNA sequence: TGTGCCAGCAGCTTAGCGGGAGGGAGAAGAGAGACCCAGTACTTC. This sequence joins TRBV7-9 and TRBJ2-5; 7 bases match TRBD2. The CDR3 loop spans 15 amino acids. In germline, CDR1 is SEHNR, CDR2 FQNEAQ (reference sequence). The junction had 5 bases not matched to a gene; V was cut back by 0 bases and J by 4 bases.